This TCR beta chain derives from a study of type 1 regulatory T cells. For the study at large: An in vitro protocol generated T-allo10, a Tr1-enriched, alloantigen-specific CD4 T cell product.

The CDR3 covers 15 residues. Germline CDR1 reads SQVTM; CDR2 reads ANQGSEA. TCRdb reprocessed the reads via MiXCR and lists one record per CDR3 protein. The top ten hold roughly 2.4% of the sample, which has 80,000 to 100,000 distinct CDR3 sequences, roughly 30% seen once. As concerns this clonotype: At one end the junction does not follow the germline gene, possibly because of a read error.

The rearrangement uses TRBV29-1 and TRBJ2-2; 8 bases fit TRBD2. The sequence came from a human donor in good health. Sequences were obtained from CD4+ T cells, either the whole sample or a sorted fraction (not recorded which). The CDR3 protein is CGVGLLAGNTGELFF. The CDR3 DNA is TGCGGCGTTGGTTTGCTAGCGGGGAACACCGGGGAGCTGTTTTTT.